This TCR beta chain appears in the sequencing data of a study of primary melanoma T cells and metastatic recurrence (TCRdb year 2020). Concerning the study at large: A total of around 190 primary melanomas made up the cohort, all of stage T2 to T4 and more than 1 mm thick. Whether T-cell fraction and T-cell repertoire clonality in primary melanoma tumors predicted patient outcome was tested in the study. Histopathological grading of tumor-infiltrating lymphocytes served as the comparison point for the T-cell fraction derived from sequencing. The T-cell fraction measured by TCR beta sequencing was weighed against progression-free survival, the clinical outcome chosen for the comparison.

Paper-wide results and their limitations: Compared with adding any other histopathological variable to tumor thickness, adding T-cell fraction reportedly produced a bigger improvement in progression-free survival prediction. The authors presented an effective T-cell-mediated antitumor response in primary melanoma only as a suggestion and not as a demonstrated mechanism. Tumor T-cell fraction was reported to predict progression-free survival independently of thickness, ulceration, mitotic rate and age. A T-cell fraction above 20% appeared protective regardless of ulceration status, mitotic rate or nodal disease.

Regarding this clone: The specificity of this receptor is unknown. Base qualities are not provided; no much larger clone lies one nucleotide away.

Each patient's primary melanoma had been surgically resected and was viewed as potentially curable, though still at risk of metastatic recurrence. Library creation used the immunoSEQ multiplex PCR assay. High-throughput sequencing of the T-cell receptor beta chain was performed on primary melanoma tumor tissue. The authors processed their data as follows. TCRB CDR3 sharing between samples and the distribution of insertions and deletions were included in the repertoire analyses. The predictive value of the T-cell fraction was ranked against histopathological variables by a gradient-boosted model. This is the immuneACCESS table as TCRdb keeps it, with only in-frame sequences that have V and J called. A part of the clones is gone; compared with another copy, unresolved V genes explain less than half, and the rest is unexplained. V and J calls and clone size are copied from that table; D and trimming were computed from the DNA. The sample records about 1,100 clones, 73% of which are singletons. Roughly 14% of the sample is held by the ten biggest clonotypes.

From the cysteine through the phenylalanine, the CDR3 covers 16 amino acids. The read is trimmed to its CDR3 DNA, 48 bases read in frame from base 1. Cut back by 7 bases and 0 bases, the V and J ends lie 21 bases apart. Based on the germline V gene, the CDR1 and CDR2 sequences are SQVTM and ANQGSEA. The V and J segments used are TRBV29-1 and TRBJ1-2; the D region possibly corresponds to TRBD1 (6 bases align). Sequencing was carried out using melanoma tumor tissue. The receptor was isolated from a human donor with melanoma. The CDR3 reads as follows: CSADRDTDNPNYGYTF. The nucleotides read TGCAGCGCCGACCGGGACACGGACAATCCTAACTATGGCTACACCTTC.